The 24 T cell receptor beta chains in this list originate from one sample, sequenced in a study of CXCR3-negative and CXCR3-positive naive CD8 T cells. TRB cDNA was prepared as libraries by UMI-labeled 5' RACE. TCRdb reanalyzed the 5' RACE reads, giving one entry per CDR3 protein sequence and no DNA. The listing contains tens of thousands of distinct CDR3 sequences. The source material was memory CD8+ T cells from blood. These receptors all stem from a human donor in good health. Some clones in this sample may be carry-over from other donors' samples.

The chain links TRBV28 to TRBJ2-1; TCRdb picks TRBD1, but there is no DNA to check that call. The germline gives CDR1 MDHEN, CDR2 SYDVKM. The CDR3 is 13 residues long. The CDR3 sequence: CAGGQASYNEQFF.

This clonotype is labeled medium-sized based on frequency. The rearrangement links TRBV13 to TRBJ1-1. CDR1 is PRHDT, CDR2 FYEKMQ, per germline (reference sequence). This CDR3 is built from 14 residues. The CDR3 reads CASSSLEGGTEAFF.

J is TRBJ2-7 and V is TRBV25-1; as DNA is missing, the TRBD2 call by TCRdb cannot be tested. Germline CDR1 is MGHDK and CDR2 is SYGVNS. This CDR3 is built from 17 residues. CDR3: CASSHTDLAGGPYEQYF.

The chain carries TRBV7-3 and TRBJ1-2; TCRdb selects TRBD1, and the lack of DNA leaves this call unchecked. The CDR3 extends over 13 amino acids. Germline assignment: CDR1 SGHTA and CDR2 FQGTGA. CDR3 amino acids: CASSSSGRDGYTF.

The chain recombines TRBV5-1 with TRBJ2-2; as DNA is missing, the TRBD1 call by TCRdb cannot be tested. Germline CDR1 is SGHRS and CDR2 is YFSETQ. There are 15 residues in the CDR3. The CDR3 loop is CASSPGYGNTGELFF.

The V gene is TRBV6-2 or TRBV6-3, the J gene TRBJ2-5. The germline gives CDR1 MNHEY, CDR2 SVGEGT. The length of the CDR3 is 16 residues. The CDR3 is CASSYPRTTLVETQYF.

The V call is TRBV11-3, the J call TRBJ2-2; absent DNA, TCRdb's TRBD1 call cannot be checked. The CDR3 covers 16 residues. Germline CDR1 reads SGHNT; CDR2 reads YENEEA. The CDR3 loop reads CASSPRGFSNTGELFF.

The genes are TRBV7-3 and TRBJ2-5; the TRBD2 assignment by TCRdb is unverifiable without DNA. Germline lookup yields CDR1 SGHTA and CDR2 FQGTGA. CDR3 length: 15 amino acids. CDR3 in amino acids: CASSSLGGRGETQYF.

The chain has TRBV12-3 or TRBV12-4 and TRBJ2-1; no DNA is available, so the TRBD2 call from TCRdb remains unchecked. The CDR3 has 17 amino acids. The CDR3: CASSLGTSGSLNDEQFF.

The V and J genes are TRBV29-1 and TRBJ1-1. Germline V gene sequence: CDR1 SQVTM, CDR2 ANQGSEA. The CDR3 consists of 11 residues. The chain's CDR3 is CSVAGSTEAFF.

The CDR3 loop is CSAREDPGYGYTF. The gene calls are TRBV20-1 and TRBJ1-2. The germline CDR1 and CDR2 sequences are DFQATT and SNEGSKA (reference sequence). There are 13 residues in the CDR3.

CDR3: CASSLDRGALSGANVLTF. V gene TRBV28 combines with J gene TRBJ2-6; TCRdb lists TRBD1, though no DNA is available to test this call. The CDR3 is 18 residues long. Germline V gives CDR1 MDHEN, CDR2 SYDVKM.

The CDR3 loop reads CASSQTGVTYEQYF. The V and J genes are TRBV14 and TRBJ2-7; TCRdb's D gene call, TRBD1, goes unchecked for lack of DNA. The CDR3 spans 14 residues. CDR1 and CDR2 (germline): SGHDN, FVKESK.

The chain combines TRBV9 with TRBJ1-1; with no DNA, the TCRdb D assignment of TRBD1 cannot be verified. Germline V gene data show CDR1 as SGDLS and CDR2 as YYNGEE. The CDR3 is made up of 15 amino acids. CDR3 loop: CASSDRDREDTEAFF.

The chain employs TRBV15 and TRBJ1-4; the TRBD1 assignment by TCRdb is unverifiable without DNA. The CDR3 runs to 16 residues. Germline V CDR1 and CDR2: LNHNV, YYDKDF (reference sequence). The CDR3 is CATSRQMGAGNEKLFF.

The CDR3 sequence is CASSQEGGAGANVLTF. The chain joins TRBV4-3 to TRBJ2-6; with no DNA, the TCRdb D assignment of TRBD2 cannot be verified. Germline CDR1 reads LGHNA; CDR2 reads YSLEER. CDR3 length: 16 amino acids.

This rearrangement joins TRBV19 to TRBJ1-1; TCRdb names TRBD1, which stays unverified in the absence of DNA. The CDR3 sequence is 11 residues long. The germline gives CDR1 LNHDA, CDR2 SQIVND (reference sequence). CDR3 residues: CASSGATEAFF.

J is TRBJ2-3 and V is TRBV5-1; there is no DNA to check the TCRdb D call of TRBD2. Germline-derived CDR1 and CDR2 are SGHRS and YFSETQ. This CDR3 is built from 14 residues. The CDR3: CASRRERSTDTQYF. The whole variable domain, remainder taken from reference TRBV5-1 and TRBJ2-3, is KAGVTQTPRYLIKTRGQQVTLSCSPISGHRSVSWYQQTPGQGLQFLFEYFSETQRNKGNFPGRFSGRQFSNSRSEMNVSTLELGDSALYLCASRRERSTDTQYFGPGTRLTVL.

The rearrangement links TRBV7-2 to TRBJ1-1; the TCRdb D gene call, TRBD1, has no DNA to confirm it. The CDR3 extends over 15 amino acids. The germline gives CDR1 SGHTA, CDR2 FQGNSA. Here the CDR3 reads CASSLWSQGNTEAFF.

The rearrangement uses TRBV11-2 and TRBJ1-2. The CDR3 covers 13 residues. Germline-derived CDR1 and CDR2 are SGHAT and FQNNGV. CDR3 region: CASSLRSDYGYTF.

The J gene is TRBJ1-1, the V gene TRBV12-3 or TRBV12-4; lacking DNA, the TRBD1 call made by TCRdb goes unchecked. CDR3 length: 17 amino acids. The CDR3 sequence is CASSWPGRQGVSTEAFF.

The genes are TRBV2 and TRBJ2-7; TCRdb's assignment of TRBD1 cannot be checked, as there is no DNA. The CDR3 runs to 13 residues. CDR1 and CDR2 from the germline V gene are SNHLY and FYNNEI. The CDR3 protein is CASSEYRDYEQYF.

The chain has TRBV5-6 and TRBJ1-2. Germline loops: CDR1 SGHDT, CDR2 YYEEEE. This CDR3 has 12 residues. The CDR3 protein is CASSLMAYGYTF.

The chain has TRBV12-3 or TRBV12-4 and TRBJ2-7. CDR3 length equals 14 residues. CDR3 residues: CASSLGGNGYEQYF.